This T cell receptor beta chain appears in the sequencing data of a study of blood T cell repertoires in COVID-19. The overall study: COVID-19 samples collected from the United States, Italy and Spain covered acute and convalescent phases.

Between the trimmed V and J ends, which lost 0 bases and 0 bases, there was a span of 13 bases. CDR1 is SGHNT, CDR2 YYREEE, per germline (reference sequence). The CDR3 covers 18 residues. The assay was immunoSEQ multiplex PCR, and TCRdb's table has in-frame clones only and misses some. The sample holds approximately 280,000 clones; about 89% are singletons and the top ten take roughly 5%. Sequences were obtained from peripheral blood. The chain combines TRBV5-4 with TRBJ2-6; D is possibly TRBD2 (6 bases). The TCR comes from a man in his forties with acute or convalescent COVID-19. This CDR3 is CASSLVGRTSSGANVLTF. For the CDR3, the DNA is TGTGCCAGCAGCTTGGTCGGGAGAACCAGCTCTGGGGCCAACGTCCTGACTTTC.